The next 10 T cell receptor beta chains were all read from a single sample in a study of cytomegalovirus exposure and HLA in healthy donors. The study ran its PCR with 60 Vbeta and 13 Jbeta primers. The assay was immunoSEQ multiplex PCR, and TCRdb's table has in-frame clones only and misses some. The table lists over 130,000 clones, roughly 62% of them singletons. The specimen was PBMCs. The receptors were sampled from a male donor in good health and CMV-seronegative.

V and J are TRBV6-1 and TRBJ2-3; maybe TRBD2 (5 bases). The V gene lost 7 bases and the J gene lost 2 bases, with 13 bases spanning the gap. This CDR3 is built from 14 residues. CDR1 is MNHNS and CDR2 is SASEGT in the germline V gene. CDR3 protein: CASKDLIHTDTQYF. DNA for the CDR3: TGTGCCAGCAAGGACTTAATTCACACAGATACGCAGTATTTT.

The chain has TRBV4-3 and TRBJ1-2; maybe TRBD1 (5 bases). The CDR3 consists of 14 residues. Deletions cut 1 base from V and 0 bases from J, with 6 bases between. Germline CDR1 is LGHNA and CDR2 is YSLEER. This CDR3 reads CASSQGGANYGYTF. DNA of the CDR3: TGCGCCAGCAGCCAAGGGGGGGCTAACTATGGCTACACCTTC.

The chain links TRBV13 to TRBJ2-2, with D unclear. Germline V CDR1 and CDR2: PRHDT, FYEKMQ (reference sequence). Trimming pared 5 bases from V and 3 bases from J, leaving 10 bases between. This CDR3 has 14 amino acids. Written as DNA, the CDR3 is TGTGCCAGCAGCCGAGGTTTCGACACCGGGGAGCTGTTTTTT. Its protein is CASSRGFDTGELFF.

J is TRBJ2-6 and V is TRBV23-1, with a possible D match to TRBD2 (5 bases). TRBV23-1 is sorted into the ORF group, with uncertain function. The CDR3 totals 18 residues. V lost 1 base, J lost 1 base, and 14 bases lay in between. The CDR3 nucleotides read TGCGCCAGCAGTCAATTGAATTTCGGGGAGTCTGGGGCCAACGTCCTGACTTTC. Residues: CASSQLNFGESGANVLTF.

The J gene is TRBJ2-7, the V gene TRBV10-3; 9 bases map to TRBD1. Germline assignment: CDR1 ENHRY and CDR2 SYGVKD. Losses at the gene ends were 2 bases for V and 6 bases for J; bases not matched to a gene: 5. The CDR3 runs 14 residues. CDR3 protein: CAISEQTGGGEQYF. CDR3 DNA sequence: TGTGCCATCAGTGAGCAGACAGGGGGGGGCGAGCAGTACTTC.

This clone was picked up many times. The DNA of the CDR3 is TGTGCCAGCAGCCGCGGGACAGGGGATTACAATGAGCAGTTCTTC. Its translation: CASSRGTGDYNEQFF. The chain joins TRBV4-2 to TRBJ2-1; 10 nucleotides match TRBD1. The V gene end was trimmed by 4 bases and the J gene end by 4 bases; junction bases not matched to a gene: 4. The CDR3 extends over 15 amino acids. Germline-derived CDR1 and CDR2 are LGHNA and YNFKEQ.

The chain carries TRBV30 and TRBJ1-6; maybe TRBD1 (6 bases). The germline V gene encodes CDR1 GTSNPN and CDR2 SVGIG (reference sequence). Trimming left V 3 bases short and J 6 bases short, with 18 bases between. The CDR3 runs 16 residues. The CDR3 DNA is TGTGCCTGGAGAGACCCCAACAGGGTTCTTAATTCACCCCTCCACTTT. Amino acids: CAWRDPNRVLNSPLHF.

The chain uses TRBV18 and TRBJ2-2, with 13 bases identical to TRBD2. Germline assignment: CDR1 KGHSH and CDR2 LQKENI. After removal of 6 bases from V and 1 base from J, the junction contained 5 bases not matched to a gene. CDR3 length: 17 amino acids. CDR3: CASSWGTSGKNTGELFF. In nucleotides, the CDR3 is TGTGCCAGCTCCTGGGGGACTAGCGGGAAGAACACCGGGGAGCTGTTTTTT.

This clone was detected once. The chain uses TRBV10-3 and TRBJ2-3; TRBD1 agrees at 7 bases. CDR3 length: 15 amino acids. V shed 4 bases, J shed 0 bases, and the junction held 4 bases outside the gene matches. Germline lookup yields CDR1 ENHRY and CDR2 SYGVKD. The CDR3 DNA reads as TGTGCCATCAGTGCCGAGGGGGCGAGCACAGATACGCAGTATTTT. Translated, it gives CAISAEGASTDTQYF.

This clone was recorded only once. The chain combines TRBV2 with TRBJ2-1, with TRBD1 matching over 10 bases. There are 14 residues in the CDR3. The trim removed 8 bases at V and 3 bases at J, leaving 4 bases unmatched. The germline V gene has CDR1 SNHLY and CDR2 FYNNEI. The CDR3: CASEWTGGYNEQFF. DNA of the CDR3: TGTGCCAGCGAATGGACAGGGGGCTACAATGAGCAGTTCTTC.